The 8 T cell receptor beta chains reported below all come from one sample, sequenced in a study of blood T cell repertoires in COVID-19. Clones were read by immunoSEQ multiplex PCR, and TCRdb kept only the in-frame ones, dropping some. Of 97,000 or so clones in the sample, 90% were seen once. Material: peripheral blood. These receptor sequences come from a man aged 60-69 years with acute or convalescent COVID-19.

The chain carries TRBV5-4 and TRBJ1-1; TRBD1 might be the D (6 bases). The V gene lost 0 bases and the J gene lost 0 bases, with 9 bases spanning the gap. The germline V gene encodes CDR1 SGHNT and CDR2 YYREEE (reference sequence). The CDR3 is 15 amino acids. The CDR3 is CASSLGGPMNTEAFF. The CDR3 DNA follows: TGTGCCAGCAGCTTGGGGGGGCCGATGAACACTGAAGCTTTCTTT.

The rearrangement uses TRBV27 and TRBJ2-1; 9 bases are a match to TRBD1. The germline V gene has CDR1 MNHEY and CDR2 SMNVEV (reference sequence). The CDR3 consists of 15 residues. V lost 4 bases and J lost 7; bases outside the gene matches: 8. This CDR3 is CASSSGTGFENEQFF. The CDR3 DNA sequence: TGTGCCAGCAGTTCAGGGACAGGGTTTGAGAATGAGCAGTTCTTC.

The chain carries TRBV7-9 and TRBJ2-7; 7 bases match TRBD1. The CDR3 length is 13 residues. From germline, CDR1 is SEHNR and CDR2 FQNEAQ (reference sequence). Losses at the gene ends were 8 bases for V and 2 bases for J; bases not matched to a gene: 6. This CDR3 reads CASGGQIPYEQYF. DNA for the CDR3: TGTGCCAGCGGGGGACAGATCCCCTACGAGCAGTACTTC.

This clone appeared a single time. V is TRBV9 and J is TRBJ2-1; 11 bases agree with TRBD2. This CDR3 has 16 amino acids. Germline loops: CDR1 SGDLS, CDR2 YYNGEE. The V and J ends lost 4 bases and 4 bases, in that order; junction bases with no gene match: 7. The CDR3 region has the DNA TGTGCCAGCAGCCCCCAGACTAGCGGGGCTTACAATGAGCAGTTCTTC. Its protein is CASSPQTSGAYNEQFF. Looking up the rest from reference TRBV9 and TRBJ2-1 gives the full variable domain: DSGVTQTPKHLITATGQRVTLRCSPRSGDLSVYWYQQSLDQGLQFLIQYYNGEERAKGNILERFSAQQFPDLHSELNLSSLELGDSALYFCASSPQTSGAYNEQFFGPGTRLTVL.

The V gene is TRBV4-2, the J gene TRBJ2-5; TRBD1 aligns across 7 bases. CDR3 length: 16 amino acids. Trimming at V came to 0 bases and at J to 4 bases, leaving 8 bases not matched to a gene. Germline CDR1 reads LGHNA; CDR2 reads YNFKEQ. The CDR3 protein is CASSQESAQGRETQYF. CDR3 DNA: TGTGCCAGCAGCCAAGAGTCGGCACAGGGGCGAGAGACCCAGTACTTC.

This chain links TRBV2 with TRBJ1-5; TRBD1 matches 8 bases. The V segment lost 6 bases and the J segment 9 bases; nucleotides outside the gene matches: 10. This CDR3 contains 14 residues. Germline CDR1 SNHLY, CDR2 FYNNEI. The CDR3 spells CASRATGEFRPQHF. The CDR3 nucleotides are TGTGCCAGCAGGGCGACAGGGGAATTTCGGCCCCAGCATTTT.

The rearrangement joins TRBV11-2 to TRBJ1-4; D is ambiguous. V lost 5 bases, J lost 8 bases, and 12 bases lay in between. The CDR3 contains 13 residues. From germline, CDR1 is SGHAT and CDR2 FQNNGV. The CDR3 reads CASSRSEREKLFF. CDR3 bases: TGTGCCAGCAGCCGATCTGAACGGGAAAAACTGTTTTTT.

In DNA, the CDR3 is TGTGCCAGTAGTATAGTTAGCGGGGGAGCTTACAATGAGCAGTTCTTC. Its translation is CASSIVSGGAYNEQFF. The chain is built from TRBV19 and TRBJ2-1; 9 nucleotides agree with TRBD2. CDR3 length: 16 amino acids. CDR1 is LNHDA, CDR2 SQIVND, per germline (reference sequence). The ends lost 1 base at V and 4 bases at J; junction bases unmatched: 5.